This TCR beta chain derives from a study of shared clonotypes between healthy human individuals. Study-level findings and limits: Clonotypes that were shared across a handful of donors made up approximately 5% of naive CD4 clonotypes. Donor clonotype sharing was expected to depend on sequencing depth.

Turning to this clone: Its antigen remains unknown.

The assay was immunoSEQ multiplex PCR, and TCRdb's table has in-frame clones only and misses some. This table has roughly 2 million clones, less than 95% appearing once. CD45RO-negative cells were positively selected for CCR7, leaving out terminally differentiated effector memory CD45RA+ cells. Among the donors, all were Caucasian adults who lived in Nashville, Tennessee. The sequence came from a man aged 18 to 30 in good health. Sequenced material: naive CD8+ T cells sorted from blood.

This CDR3 reads CASRQGVGEQYF. The CDR3 nucleotides are TGTGCCAGCAGGCAGGGGGTGGGCGAGCAGTACTTC. The chain couples TRBV6-6 to TRBJ2-7; 7 bases match TRBD1. V gave up 6 bases and J gave up 6 bases; unmatched junction bases: 5. The CDR3 length is 12 residues. Germline V gene data show CDR1 as MNHNY and CDR2 as SVGAGI (reference sequence).